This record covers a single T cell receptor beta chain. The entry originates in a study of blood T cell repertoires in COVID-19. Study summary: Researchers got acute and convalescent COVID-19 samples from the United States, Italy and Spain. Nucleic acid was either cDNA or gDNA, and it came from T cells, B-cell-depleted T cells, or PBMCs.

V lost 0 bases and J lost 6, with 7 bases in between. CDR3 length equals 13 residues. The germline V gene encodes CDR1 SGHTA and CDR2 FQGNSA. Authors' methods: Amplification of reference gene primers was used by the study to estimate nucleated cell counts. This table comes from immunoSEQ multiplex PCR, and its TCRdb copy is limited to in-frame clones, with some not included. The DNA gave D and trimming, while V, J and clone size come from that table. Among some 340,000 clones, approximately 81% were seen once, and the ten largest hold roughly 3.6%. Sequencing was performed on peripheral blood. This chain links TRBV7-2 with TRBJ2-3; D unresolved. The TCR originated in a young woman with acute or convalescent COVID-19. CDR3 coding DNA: TGTGCCAGCAGCTTAGCTTCCGGGGATACGCAGTATTTT. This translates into CASSLASGDTQYF. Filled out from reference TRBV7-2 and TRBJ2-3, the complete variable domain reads GAGVSQSPSNKVTEKGKDVELRCDPISGHTALYWYRQSLGQGLEFLIYFQGNSAPDKSGLPSDRFSAERTGGSVSTLTIQRTQQEDSAVYLCASSLASGDTQYFGPGTRLTVL.